This TCR delta chain was profiled in a study of gamma-delta chains in newborns, infants, children. The germline gives CDR1 GEAIGNYY, CDR2 EKD. The CDR3 runs 20 residues. This clone appeared a few times. This clone may be a read error of a much larger clone one base away. TCRdb re-called clones from the reads via CATT. The sample contains fewer than 1,500 delta-chain clones, less than 2.5% of which appear only once. The sequenced material came from blood. The clonotype originates from a child in good health. The chain is built from TRDV2 and TRDJ3; 13 bases fit TRDD3. CDR3 region: CACDTVTGGYGSGDTRQMFF. In DNA, the CDR3 is TGTGCCTGTGACACCGTTACTGGGGGATACGGCTCCGGGGACACCCGACAGATGTTTTTC.